This TCR beta chain was sequenced during a study of T cell repertoires in cytomegalovirus infection. The wider study: It can be stated that public TCR beta signatures indicated CMV infection as well as a matching HLA type.

TCRdb passed the reads through MiXCR, listing each CDR3 protein once. The data contain approximately 320,000 distinct CDR3 sequences, more than 8% of them singletons. Study-level points and caveats: HLA-C-restricted CMV-specific TCR beta clonotypes were dominant in the ex vivo response. Accumulated public TCR beta family frequency recognized individuals carrying CMV together with the relevant HLA.

This clonotype occurred a few times. Its specificity is not known. The specimen was PBMCs. This clonotype was sampled from a human donor in good health (CMV status not recorded). Some clones in this sample may be carry-over from other donors' samples.

The CDR3 nucleotides read TGTGCCAGCATTAAGGCAGGGGGTAACTATGGCTACACCTTC. It yields the protein CASIKAGGNYGYTF. The chain recombines TRBV6-8 with TRBJ1-2; TRBD1 matches 7 bases. Germline V CDR1 and CDR2: MNHGY, SAAAGT. Trimming took 7 bases from V and 1 from J; bases not matched to a gene: 6. The CDR3 is 14 residues long.